This T cell receptor (beta chain) comes out of a study of blood T cells in healthy people across ages. General study results and limits: The lack of PBMC sorting stopped any conclusive naive versus antigen-experienced comparison. Among long-lived donors, naive CD4+ cells were more numerous and diversity higher than in aged donors.

Comments on this clonotype: What it recognizes is unknown.

PCR was performed a second time for about 7 to 12 cycles using a sample-barcoded 5' primer and a J-beta primer mix. TCRdb ran MiXCR on the 5' RACE reads and lists one entry per CDR3 protein. The repertoire holds hundreds of thousands of distinct CDR3 sequences, 55% to 75% seen once, with around 22% in the top ten. Per sample, at least 5 micrograms of total RNA were extracted. Trimming removed 4 bases from V and 4 bases from J, with 16 bases in between. The CDR3 totals 15 residues. CDR1 and CDR2 from the germline V gene are SGHTA and FQGNSA. The source of this sequence is a man younger than 45 in good health. Sample: blood. V usage is TRBV7-2 and J usage is TRBJ1-1; no reliable D call. This CDR3 is CASSSNAGSVTEAFF. CDR3 nucleotides: TGTGCCAGCAGCTCAAATGCAGGCTCCGTCACTGAAGCTTTCTTT.